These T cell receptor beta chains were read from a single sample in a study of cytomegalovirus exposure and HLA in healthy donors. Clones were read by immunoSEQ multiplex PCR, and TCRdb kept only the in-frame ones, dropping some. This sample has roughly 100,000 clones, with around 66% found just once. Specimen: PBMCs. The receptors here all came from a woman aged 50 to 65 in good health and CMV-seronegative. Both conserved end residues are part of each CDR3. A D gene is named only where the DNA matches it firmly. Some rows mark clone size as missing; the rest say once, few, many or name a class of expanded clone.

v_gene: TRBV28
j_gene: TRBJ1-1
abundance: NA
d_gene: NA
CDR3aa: CASSFQDTEAFF
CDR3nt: TGTGCCAGCAGTTTCCAGGACACTGAAGCTTTCTTT

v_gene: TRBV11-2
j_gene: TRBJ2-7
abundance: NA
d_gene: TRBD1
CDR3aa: CASSVGQGSYEQYF
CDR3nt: TGTGCCAGCAGCGTCGGACAGGGCTCCTACGAGCAGTACTTC

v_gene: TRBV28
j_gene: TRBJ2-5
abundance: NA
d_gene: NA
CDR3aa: CASFGGSETQYF
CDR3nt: TGTGCCAGCTTTGGGGGCTCCGAGACCCAGTACTTC

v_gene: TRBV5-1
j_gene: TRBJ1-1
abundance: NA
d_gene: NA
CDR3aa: CASRVGGDMNTEAFF
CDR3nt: TGCGCCAGCAGAGTCGGGGGGGACATGAACACTGAAGCTTTCTTT

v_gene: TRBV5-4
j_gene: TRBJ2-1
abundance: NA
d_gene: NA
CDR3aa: CASSTSTENEQFF
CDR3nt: NA

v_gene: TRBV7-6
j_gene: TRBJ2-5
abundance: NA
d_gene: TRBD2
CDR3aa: CASRNRGASGEETQYF
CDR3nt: TGTGCCAGCAGAAATAGAGGGGCTAGCGGGGAAGAGACCCAGTACTTC

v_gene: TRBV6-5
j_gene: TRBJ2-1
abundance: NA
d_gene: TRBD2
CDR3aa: CASSLDDSVRGTQFF
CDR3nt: TGTGCCAGCAGTCTTGACGACAGCGTGCGGGGGACTCAGTTCTTC

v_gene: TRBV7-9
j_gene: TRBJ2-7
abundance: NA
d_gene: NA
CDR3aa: CASTSESSYEQYF
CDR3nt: TGTGCCAGCACCTCCGAGAGTAGCTACGAGCAGTACTTC

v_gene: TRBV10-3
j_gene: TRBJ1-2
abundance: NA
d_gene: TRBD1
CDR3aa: CAISDQGAGNYGYTF
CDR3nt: TGTGCCATCAGTGACCAGGGGGCCGGAAACTATGGCTACACCTTC

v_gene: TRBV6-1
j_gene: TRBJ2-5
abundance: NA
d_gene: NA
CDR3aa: CASRENRDETQYF
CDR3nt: TGTGCCAGCAGGGAAAACAGGGATGAGACCCAGTACTTC

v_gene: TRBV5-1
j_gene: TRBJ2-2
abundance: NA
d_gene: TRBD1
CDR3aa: CASSWGTGPNTGELFF
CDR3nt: TGCGCCAGCAGCTGGGGGACAGGACCGAACACCGGGGAGCTGTTTTTT

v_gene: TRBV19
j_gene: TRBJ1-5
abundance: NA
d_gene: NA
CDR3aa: CASSDSPQEGSQPQHF
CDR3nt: TGTGCCAGTTCCGACAGCCCCCAGGAGGGATCTCAGCCCCAGCATTTT

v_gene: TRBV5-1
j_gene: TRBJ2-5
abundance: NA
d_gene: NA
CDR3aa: CASSLGPGGPETQYF
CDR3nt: TGCGCCAGCAGCTTGGGCCCGGGGGGCCCAGAGACCCAGTACTTC

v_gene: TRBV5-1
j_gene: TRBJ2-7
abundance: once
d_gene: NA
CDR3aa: CASSPLEPGPYEQYF
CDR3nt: TGCGCCAGCAGCCCCCTAGAGCCAGGGCCCTACGAGCAGTACTTC

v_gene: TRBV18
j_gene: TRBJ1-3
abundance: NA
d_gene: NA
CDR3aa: CASSLETPGAGNTIYF
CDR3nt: TGTGCCAGCTCACTTGAAACCCCAGGGGCTGGAAACACCATATATTTT

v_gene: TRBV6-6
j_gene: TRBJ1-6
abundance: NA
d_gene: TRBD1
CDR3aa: CASSQDQGVSPLHF
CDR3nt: TGTGCCAGCAGTCAGGATCAGGGGGTTTCCCCCCTCCACTTT

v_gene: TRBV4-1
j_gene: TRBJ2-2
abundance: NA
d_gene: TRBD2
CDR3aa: CASSKGLAGNTGELFF
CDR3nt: TGCGCCAGCAGCAAGGGACTAGCGGGGAACACCGGGGAGCTGTTTTTT

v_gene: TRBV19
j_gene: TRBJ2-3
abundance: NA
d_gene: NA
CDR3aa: CASSIGVLDSDTQYF
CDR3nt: TGTGCCAGTAGTATTGGCGTACTAGATTCAGATACGCAGTATTTT

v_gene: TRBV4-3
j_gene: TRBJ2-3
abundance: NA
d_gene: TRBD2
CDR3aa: CASSPQPPSGQFTDTQYF
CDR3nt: TGCGCCAGCAGCCCGCAACCTCCTAGCGGGCAGTTCACAGATACGCAGTATTTT

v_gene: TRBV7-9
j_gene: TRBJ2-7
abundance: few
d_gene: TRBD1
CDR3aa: CASSRAYPQGAGHEQYF
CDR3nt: TGTGCCAGCAGCCGTGCGTATCCGCAGGGGGCTGGACACGAGCAGTACTTC

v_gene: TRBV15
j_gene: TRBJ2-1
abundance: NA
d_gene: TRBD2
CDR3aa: CATSRELADNYNEQFF
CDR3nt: TGTGCCACCAGCAGGGAGCTAGCGGATAATTACAATGAGCAGTTCTTC

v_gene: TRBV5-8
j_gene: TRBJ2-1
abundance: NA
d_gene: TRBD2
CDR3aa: CASSTGTSPTGDEQFF
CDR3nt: TGTGCCAGCAGCACCGGGACTAGCCCGACTGGGGATGAGCAGTTCTTC